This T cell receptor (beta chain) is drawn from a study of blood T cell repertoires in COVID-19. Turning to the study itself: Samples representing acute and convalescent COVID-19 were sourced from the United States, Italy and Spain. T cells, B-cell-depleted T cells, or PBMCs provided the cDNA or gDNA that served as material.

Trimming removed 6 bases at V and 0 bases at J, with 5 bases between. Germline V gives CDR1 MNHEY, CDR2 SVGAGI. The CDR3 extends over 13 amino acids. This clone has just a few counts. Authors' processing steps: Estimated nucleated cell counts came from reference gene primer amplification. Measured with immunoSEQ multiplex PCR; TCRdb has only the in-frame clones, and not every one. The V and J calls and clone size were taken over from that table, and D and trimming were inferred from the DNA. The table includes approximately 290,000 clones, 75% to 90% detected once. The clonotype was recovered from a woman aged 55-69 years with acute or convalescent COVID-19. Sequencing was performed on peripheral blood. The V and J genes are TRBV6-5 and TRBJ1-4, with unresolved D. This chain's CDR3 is CASRQTTNEKLFF. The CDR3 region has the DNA TGTGCCAGCAGGCAGACAACTAATGAAAAACTGTTTTTT.